The 32 T cell receptor beta chains listed next were all sequenced from one sample in a study of shared clonotypes between healthy human individuals. TCRdb's copy holds only in-frame clones and misses some; the assay was immunoSEQ multiplex PCR. Of roughly 2,500,000 clones in the sample, approximately 93% were seen once. Source material: naive CD4+ T cells from PBMCs. Subset specified: CD45RA+ positively selected. These receptors were obtained from a man between 18 and 29 years old in good health. Some clones in this sample may be carry-over from other donors' samples.

V gene TRBV25-1 combines with J gene TRBJ2-5; 11 nucleotides match TRBD1. Trimming took 7 bases from V and 5 from J; bases not matched to a gene: 6. The CDR3 totals 14 residues. The V gene's germline CDR1 is MGHDK and CDR2 SYGVNS. CDR3 in amino acids: CASNGQGAWETQYF. The DNA for the CDR3 is TGTGCCAGCAACGGACAGGGGGCTTGGGAGACCCAGTACTTC. Looking up the rest from reference TRBV25-1 and TRBJ2-5 gives the full variable domain: EADIYQTPRYLVIGTGKKITLECSQTMGHDKMYWYQQDPGMELHLIHYSYGVNSTEKGDLSSESTVSRIRTEHFPLTLESARPSHTSQYLCASNGQGAWETQYFGPGTRLLVL.

This chain uses TRBV10-2 with TRBJ2-2; D remains ambiguous. Germline V gives CDR1 WSHSY, CDR2 SAAADI. The V gene lost 6 bases and the J gene lost 4 bases, with 21 bases spanning the gap. CDR3 length equals 17 residues. The CDR3, as DNA: TGCGCCAGCAGCGGAGATCCTGGGCTAGTCGGCACCGGGGAGCTGTTTTTT. Its translation: CASSGDPGLVGTGELFF.

The chain joins TRBV18 to TRBJ2-7; D possibly corresponds to TRBD2 (8 bases). CDR1 KGHSH and CDR2 LQKENI come from the germline V gene. The CDR3 covers 19 residues. Trimming took off 1 base at V and 3 bases at J, with 25 bases between the two ends. CDR3 DNA sequence: TGTGCCAGCTCACCACGTCTAGGGGGCGAAAGCGGGAGTGTCTACGAGCAGTACTTC. Translated: CASSPRLGGESGSVYEQYF.

CDR3 DNA sequence: TGTGCCAGCAGCTTAGTCCAGGGAACCTACAATGAGCAGTTCTTC. This translates into CASSLVQGTYNEQFF. V gene TRBV7-8 combines with J gene TRBJ2-1; D is possibly TRBD1 (5 bases). Germline CDR1 SGHVS, CDR2 FQNEAQ. V lost 1 base to trimming and J lost 2 bases, with 9 bases between them. The CDR3 runs 15 residues. The entire variable domain, with the rest obtained from reference TRBV7-8 and TRBJ2-1, is as follows: GAGVSQSPRYKVAKRGQDVALRCDPISGHVSLFWYQQALGQGPEFLTYFQNEAQLDKSGLPSDRFFAERPEGSVSTLKIQRTQQEDSAVYLCASSLVQGTYNEQFFGPGTRLTVL.

CDR3 region: CASRGDTNSYEQYF. The DNA of the CDR3 is TGCGCCAGCAGGGGGGACACCAACTCCTACGAGCAGTACTTC. The chain uses TRBV5-1 and TRBJ2-7; D is perhaps TRBD1 (6 bases). Trimming removed 5 bases from V and 0 bases from J, with 12 bases in between. The CDR3 consists of 14 residues. Per germline, CDR1 SGHRS and CDR2 YFSETQ.

The V and J genes are TRBV10-3 and TRBJ2-1, with D possibly being TRBD1 (6 bases). Trimming removed 2 bases at V and 4 bases at J, with 15 bases between. This CDR3 region has 16 residues. Germline V gene sequence: CDR1 ENHRY, CDR2 SYGVKD. Here the CDR3 DNA reads TGTGCCATCAGTGAGCCGAACAGGGCCCTATACAATGAGCAGTTCTTC. Its protein is CAISEPNRALYNEQFF.

CDR3 protein: CASSLVHGVDNQPQHF. The CDR3 DNA is TGTGCCAGCAGCTTAGTACATGGGGTAGACAATCAGCCCCAGCATTTT. The V call is TRBV7-2, the J call TRBJ1-5; D is undetermined. Trimming left V 1 base short and J 3 bases short, with 13 bases between. The CDR3 spans 16 residues. Germline lookup yields CDR1 SGHTA and CDR2 FQGNSA.

Note on this clone: In the same sample, other DNA sequences code for this CDR3. The genes are TRBV5-1 and TRBJ1-4, with D possibly TRBD1 on 5 matching bases. The CDR3 length is 13 residues. V gave up 2 bases and J gave up 8 bases, with 10 bases separating them. Germline V gene sequence: CDR1 SGHRS, CDR2 YFSETQ. The CDR3 loop is CASSFQGGEKLFF. The CDR3 coding sequence is TGCGCCAGCAGCTTCCAGGGTGGAGAAAAACTGTTTTTT. Combining the CDR3 with reference TRBV5-1 and TRBJ1-4 gives the whole variable domain KAGVTQTPRYLIKTRGQQVTLSCSPISGHRSVSWYQQTPGQGLQFLFEYFSETQRNKGNFPGRFSGRQFSNSRSEMNVSTLELGDSALYLCASSFQGGEKLFFGSGTQLSVL.

The rearrangement uses TRBV5-6 and TRBJ1-4; TRBD1 matches 7 bases. This CDR3 is built from 14 residues. The junction had 1 base not matched to a gene; V was cut back by 1 base and J by 4 bases. Germline V gene data show CDR1 as SGHDT and CDR2 as YYEEEE. The CDR3 DNA reads TGTGCCAGCAGCTTGAGGGACAGTAATGAAAAACTGTTTTTT. As protein: CASSLRDSNEKLFF.

The chain joins TRBV7-9 to TRBJ1-3, with 11 bases aligning to TRBD1. Germline assignment: CDR1 SEHNR and CDR2 FQNEAQ (reference sequence). There are 16 residues in the CDR3. With V trimmed by 5 bases and J by 2 bases, 5 bases remained unmatched. The CDR3 DNA reads as TGTGCCAGCAGCGGTCCGGGACAGGGGGCTGGAAACACCATATATTTT. Its protein product is CASSGPGQGAGNTIYF.

The gene calls are TRBV5-1 and TRBJ1-2, with 8 bases identical to TRBD1. Germline CDR1 is SGHRS and CDR2 is YFSETQ. Trimming removed 0 bases from V and 5 bases from J; junction bases left unmatched: 9. The CDR3 has 16 amino acids. In nucleotides, the CDR3 is TGCGCCAGCAGCTTGGACGGACAGGGATCTCTATATGGCTACACCTTC. This encodes CASSLDGQGSLYGYTF.

The chain combines TRBV27 with TRBJ1-5; 7 bases fit TRBD1. V dropped 5 bases and J dropped 1; count of bases not matched to a gene: 11. The CDR3 loop spans 17 amino acids. CDR1 is MNHEY, CDR2 SMNVEV, per germline (reference sequence). The CDR3 protein is CASSERLTGVSNQPQHF. The CDR3 bases are TGTGCCAGCAGTGAACGACTCACAGGGGTGAGCAATCAGCCCCAGCATTTT.

The chain links TRBV5-1 to TRBJ2-3, with D possibly TRBD1 on 6 matching bases. The CDR3 totals 12 residues. In germline, CDR1 is SGHRS, CDR2 YFSETQ. Trimming removed 3 bases from V and 8 bases from J, with 10 bases in between. The CDR3: CASSYGQFTQYF. In DNA, the CDR3 is TGCGCCAGCAGCTACGGACAGTTTACGCAGTATTTT.

CDR3 sequence (DNA): TGCGCCAGCAGAGGAACAGGGTCGGGAGCTTTCTTT. It translates to CASRGTGSGAFF. V is TRBV4-1 and J is TRBJ1-1, with a tentative D call TRBD1 (6 bases). There are 12 residues in the CDR3. Per the germline V gene, CDR1 is MGHRA and CDR2 is YSYEKL. Trimming removed 6 bases from V and 10 bases from J, with 15 bases in between.

The CDR3 nucleotides read TGTGCCAGCAGTCCCGGCCTAGCGGGAGATACGCAGTATTTT. Amino acids: CASSPGLAGDTQYF. This sequence joins TRBV2 and TRBJ2-3; 8 nucleotides align to TRBD2. The CDR3 spans 14 residues. The ends lost 5 bases at V and 5 bases at J; junction bases unmatched: 6. The germline V gene encodes CDR1 SNHLY and CDR2 FYNNEI.

This chain links TRBV28 with TRBJ1-2, with D perhaps matching TRBD1 (5 bases). Trimming took off 6 bases at V and 7 bases at J, with 15 bases between the two ends. The germline V gene has CDR1 MDHEN and CDR2 SYDVKM. The CDR3 sequence is 13 residues long. The CDR3 spells CASSTGTTGGYTF. CDR3 nucleotides: TGTGCCAGCAGCACGGGGACGACCGGTGGCTACACCTTC.

The chain links TRBV28 to TRBJ1-2; TRBD1 aligns across 7 bases. The junction had 13 bases not matched to a gene; V was cut back by 0 bases and J by 0 bases. The length of the CDR3 is 19 residues. The germline V gene encodes CDR1 MDHEN and CDR2 SYDVKM. The CDR3 sequence is CASSLWPGQQYFSNYGYTF. DNA for the CDR3: TGTGCCAGCAGTTTATGGCCGGGACAGCAGTACTTTTCTAACTATGGCTACACCTTC.

The V gene is TRBV11-2, the J gene TRBJ2-2, with D perhaps TRBD1 or TRBD2 (5 bases each). This CDR3 spans 12 amino acids. Germline V gene lookup returns CDR1 SGHAT and CDR2 FQNNGV. V was trimmed by 6 bases and J by 4 bases, leaving 6 bases between them. The DNA of the CDR3 is TGTGCCAGCAGGGGGGTCACCGGGGAGCTGTTTTTT. Translated: CASRGVTGELFF.

The V call is TRBV5-1, the J call TRBJ2-7; tentative D call: TRBD1 (5 bases). V was cut by 0 bases and J by 7 bases, with 17 bases left in between. CDR1 and CDR2 from the germline V gene are SGHRS and YFSETQ. The CDR3 is 15 amino acids. CDR3 sequence reads: CASSLVPGQVEEQYF. The CDR3 DNA is TGCGCCAGCAGCTTGGTTCCAGGGCAGGTTGAGGAGCAGTACTTC.

This chain joins TRBV7-3 and TRBJ2-1; D is possibly TRBD1 or TRBD2 (5 bases each). Germline values: CDR1 SGHTA, CDR2 FQGTGA. The length of the CDR3 is 13 residues. V lost 2 bases and J lost 8, with 10 bases in between. CDR3 DNA: TGTGCCAGCAGCTTAGAGAGGGGCCATGAGCAGTTCTTC. Translating it yields CASSLERGHEQFF. Full variable domain (outside the CDR3, taken from reference TRBV7-3 and TRBJ2-1): GAGVSQTPSNKVTEKGKYVELRCDPISGHTALYWYRQSLGQGPEFLIYFQGTGAADDSGLPNDRFFAVRPEGSVSTLKIQRTERGDSAVYLCASSLERGHEQFFGPGTRLTVL.

The chain couples TRBV10-1 to TRBJ2-3; the D is unclear. This CDR3 has 15 residues. Germline CDR1 WNHNN, CDR2 SYGVQD (reference sequence). Trimming pared 5 bases from V and 0 bases from J, leaving 12 bases between. CDR3 nucleotides: TGCGCCAGCAGTAAATCATTAGGTAGCACAGATACGCAGTATTTT. Translating gives CASSKSLGSTDTQYF.

The rearrangement joins TRBV5-1 to TRBJ2-5, with 8 bases aligning to TRBD2. Germline values: CDR1 SGHRS, CDR2 YFSETQ. The length of the CDR3 is 13 residues. V lost 2 bases to trimming and J lost 5 bases; unmatched junction nucleotides: 2. CDR3 sequence reads: CASSFSGSETQYF. The DNA of the CDR3 is TGCGCCAGCAGCTTCAGCGGGAGTGAGACCCAGTACTTC.

This chain uses TRBV27 with TRBJ2-7; 7 nucleotides line up with TRBD1. J gave up 4 bases and V 4 bases, and 7 bases lay outside the gene matches. The CDR3 covers 14 residues. CDR1 is MNHEY and CDR2 is SMNVEV in the germline V gene (reference sequence). For the CDR3, the DNA is TGTGCCAGCAGTTCCCTCGGCAGGGGGTACGAGCAGTACTTC. It specifies CASSSLGRGYEQYF.

The genes are TRBV27 and TRBJ1-2, with D uncertain. Trimming removed 7 bases from V and 4 bases from J, with 19 bases in between. CDR1 and CDR2 from the germline V gene are MNHEY and SMNVEV (reference sequence). CDR3 length: 15 residues. For the CDR3, the DNA is TGTGCCAGCACCTCTCGTCCCAGATCAATCTATGGCTACACCTTC. Encoded protein: CASTSRPRSIYGYTF.

The genes are TRBV7-9 and TRBJ2-5; D may be TRBD1 or TRBD2 (6 bases each). The CDR3 runs to 15 residues. Deletions cut 0 bases from V and 4 bases from J, with 12 bases between. Germline values: CDR1 SEHNR, CDR2 FQNEAQ (reference sequence). CDR3 bases: TGTGCCAGCAGCTTAGCGGGCAGGGGAGGAGAGACCCAGTACTTC. Translating gives CASSLAGRGGETQYF.

The chain recombines TRBV5-6 with TRBJ2-7; 10 bases align to TRBD2. Germline trimming cut 4 bases from V and 0 bases from J; bases unmatched to any gene: 10. The length of the CDR3 is 17 residues. Germline-derived CDR1 and CDR2 are SGHDT and YYEEEE. The CDR3 sequence: CASSGWTSGGFSYEQYF. Here the CDR3 DNA reads TGTGCCAGCAGCGGCTGGACTAGCGGAGGGTTCTCCTACGAGCAGTACTTC.

The chain combines TRBV2 with TRBJ2-6, with D unclear. V lost 1 base to trimming and J lost 2 bases, with 6 bases between them. Germline-derived CDR1 and CDR2 are SNHLY and FYNNEI. This CDR3 is 15 amino acids long. The CDR3 DNA reads TGTGCCAGCAGTGAAGGGGTTCCTGGGGCCAACGTCCTGACTTTC. It codes for CASSEGVPGANVLTF. The full variable domain, rest sourced from reference TRBV2 and TRBJ2-6, is EPEVTQTPSHQVTQMGQEVILRCVPISNHLYFYWYRQILGQKVEFLVSFYNNEISEKSEIFDDQFSVERPDGSNFTLKIRSTKLEDSAMYFCASSEGVPGANVLTFGAGSRLTVL.

The chain is built from TRBV28 and TRBJ1-2, with TRBD1 matching 7 bases. The CDR3 covers 13 residues. V lost 7 bases and J lost 3; bases outside the gene matches: 5. Germline loops: CDR1 MDHEN, CDR2 SYDVKM. CDR3 region: CASTGGYYYGYTF. In DNA, the CDR3 is TGTGCCAGCACAGGGGGATATTACTATGGCTACACCTTC.

The chain joins TRBV18 to TRBJ2-1, with 8 bases matching TRBD2. Per germline, CDR1 KGHSH and CDR2 LQKENI. CDR3 length: 16 amino acids. Trimming at V came to 5 bases and at J to 4 bases, leaving 10 bases not matched to a gene. The CDR3 bases are TGTGCCAGCTCAGACACCGGGACTAGGCTATACAATGAGCAGTTCTTC. Its protein product is CASSDTGTRLYNEQFF.

V is TRBV4-1 and J is TRBJ2-3; D is undetermined. Germline V gives CDR1 MGHRA, CDR2 YSYEKL. Trimming took 3 bases from V and 2 from J, leaving 6 bases between them. The CDR3 is 13 amino acids. The CDR3 is CASSQPYTDTQYF. CDR3 sequence (DNA): TGCGCCAGCAGCCAGCCTTACACAGATACGCAGTATTTT.

The rearrangement links TRBV5-1 to TRBJ2-1, with D tentatively TRBD2 (5 bases). Trimming took 4 bases from V and 2 from J, leaving 16 bases between them. CDR1 is SGHRS, CDR2 YFSETQ, per germline. This CDR3 spans 16 amino acids. CDR3 amino acids: CASSVLAQNTYNEQFF. CDR3 coding DNA: TGCGCCAGCAGCGTCCTAGCCCAGAATACCTACAATGAGCAGTTCTTC.

This clone was seen only once. Other DNA sequences in this specimen translate into the identical CDR3. The CDR3 here is CASSPGLAGTGELFF. The CDR3 DNA follows: TGTGCCAGCTCCCCGGGACTAGCGGGGACCGGGGAGCTGTTTTTT. The chain combines TRBV18 with TRBJ2-2; 13 bases are a match to TRBD2. The CDR3 extends over 15 amino acids. J was trimmed by 5 bases and V by 6 bases; bases with no gene match: 3. CDR1 and CDR2 (germline): KGHSH, LQKENI. The variable domain in full, with the rest retrieved from reference TRBV18 and TRBJ2-2, is NAGVMQNPRHLVRRRGQEARLRCSPMKGHSHVYWYRQLPEEGLKFMVYLQKENIIDESGMPKERFSAEFPKEGPSILRIQQVVRGDSAAYFCASSPGLAGTGELFFGEGSRLTVL.